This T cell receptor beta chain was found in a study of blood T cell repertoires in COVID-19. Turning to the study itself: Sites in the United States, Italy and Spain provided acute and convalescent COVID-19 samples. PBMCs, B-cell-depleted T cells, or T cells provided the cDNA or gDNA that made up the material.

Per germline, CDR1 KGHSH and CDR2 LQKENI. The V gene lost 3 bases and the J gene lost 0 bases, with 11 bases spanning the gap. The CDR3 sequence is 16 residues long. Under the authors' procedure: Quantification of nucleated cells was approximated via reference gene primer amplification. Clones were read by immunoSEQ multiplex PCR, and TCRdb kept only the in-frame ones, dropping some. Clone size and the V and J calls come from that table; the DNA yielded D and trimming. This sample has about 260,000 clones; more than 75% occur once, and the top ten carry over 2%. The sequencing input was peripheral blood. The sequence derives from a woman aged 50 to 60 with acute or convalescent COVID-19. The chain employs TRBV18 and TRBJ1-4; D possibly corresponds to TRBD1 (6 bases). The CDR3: CASSPIRQATNEKLFF. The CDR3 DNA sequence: TGTGCCAGCTCACCGATAAGACAGGCAACTAATGAAAAACTGTTTTTT.